This entry lists 16 T cell receptor beta chains sequenced from one sample in a study of T cell repertoires in cytomegalovirus infection. TCRdb re-derived calls from the reads in MiXCR, one entry per CDR3 protein. The sample carries 35,000 or so distinct CDR3 sequences, about 54% recorded once. Their antigen targets remain unknown. The source was CD8+ T cells from cultured PBMCs, collected from culture after CMV antigen stimulation. These receptors were obtained from a human donor in good health (CMV status not recorded). Some clones in this sample may be carry-over from other donors' samples.

This clonotype was counted a few times. This rearrangement joins TRBV5-4 to TRBJ2-3, with D uncertain. The CDR3 consists of 15 residues. V was clipped by 1 base and J by 0 bases, with 9 bases between them. In germline, CDR1 is SGHNT, CDR2 YYREEE (reference sequence). The DNA for the CDR3 is TGTGCCAGCAGCTTGAGGGCCCCCAGCACAGATACGCAGTATTTT. The encoded protein is CASSLRAPSTDTQYF.

Only a few counts were recorded for this clonotype. This chain connects TRBV7-8 to TRBJ1-1, with TRBD1 identical over 12 bases. The V gene's germline CDR1 is SGHVS and CDR2 FQNEAQ. V lost 5 bases, J lost 4 bases, and 5 bases stayed unmatched. CDR3 length: 15 residues. CDR3 amino acids: CASSPRGQGATEAFF. CDR3 in DNA: TGTGCCAGCAGCCCCAGGGGACAGGGGGCCACTGAAGCTTTCTTT. Variable domain in full (rest from reference TRBV7-8 and TRBJ1-1): GAGVSQSPRYKVAKRGQDVALRCDPISGHVSLFWYQQALGQGPEFLTYFQNEAQLDKSGLPSDRFFAERPEGSVSTLKIQRTQQEDSAVYLCASSPRGQGATEAFFGQGTRLTVV.

CDR3 DNA: TGTGCCAGCAGGGTCAGAAGCTCCTACGAGCAGTACTTC. This codes for CASRVRSSYEQYF. The chain carries TRBV28 and TRBJ2-7, with no clear D. Germline CDR1 and CDR2: MDHEN and SYDVKM. V lost 6 bases and J 0 bases, leaving 9 bases between the germline ends. The CDR3 extends over 13 amino acids.

The J gene is TRBJ2-6, the V gene TRBV19, with 8 bases aligning to TRBD1. Germline loops: CDR1 LNHDA, CDR2 SQIVND (reference sequence). This CDR3 is built from 18 residues. V lost 7 bases, J lost 0 bases, and 11 bases stayed unmatched. The CDR3 protein is CASTPDRARTSGANVLTF. CDR3 in DNA: TGTGCCAGTACTCCGGACAGGGCACGGACCTCTGGGGCCAACGTCCTGACTTTC.

This clonotype was counted a single time. The V call is TRBV20-1, the J call TRBJ1-1; no reliable D call. The CDR3 totals 10 residues. V gave up 6 bases and J gave up 3 bases, with 5 bases separating them. The germline V gene encodes CDR1 DFQATT and CDR2 SNEGSKA (reference sequence). The CDR3 region is CSAYHTEAFF. The CDR3 DNA sequence: TGCAGTGCATACCACACTGAAGCTTTCTTT.

In this sample, this clonotype turned up a few times. This chain links TRBV13 with TRBJ2-2, with D perhaps matching TRBD1 (6 bases). This CDR3 has 14 amino acids. Trimming took off 5 bases at V and 1 base at J, with 8 bases between the two ends. From germline, CDR1 is PRHDT and CDR2 FYEKMQ (reference sequence). CDR3 DNA sequence: TGTGCCAGCAGCCGGGGACAGAACACCGGGGAGCTGTTTTTT. Its protein product is CASSRGQNTGELFF.

In this sample, this clonotype turned up a few times. This chain uses TRBV28 with TRBJ2-1, with TRBD2 matching over 7 bases. CDR3 length equals 19 residues. V lost 1 base, J lost 1 base, and 13 bases stayed unmatched. In germline, CDR1 is MDHEN, CDR2 SYDVKM. CDR3 sequence reads: CASSLYHLAGEGSYNEQFF. The CDR3, as DNA: TGTGCCAGCAGTTTATACCACCTAGCTGGGGAGGGGTCCTACAATGAGCAGTTCTTC.

The J gene is TRBJ1-5, the V gene TRBV7-2, with D possibly being TRBD1 (5 bases). CDR1 and CDR2 from the germline V gene are SGHTA and FQGNSA. The CDR3 is made up of 13 amino acids. V lost 3 bases, J lost 6 bases, and 9 bases lay in between. The CDR3 sequence is CASSFEGLQPQHF. As DNA, the CDR3 is TGTGCCAGCAGCTTCGAGGGGCTTCAGCCCCAGCATTTT. The full variable domain, with the rest looked up from reference TRBV7-2 and TRBJ1-5, is GAGVSQSPSNKVTEKGKDVELRCDPISGHTALYWYRQSLGQGLEFLIYFQGNSAPDKSGLPSDRFSAERTGGSVSTLTIQRTQQEDSAVYLCASSFEGLQPQHFGDGTRLSIL.

There are a few counts of this clonotype. The CDR3: CAWSRTSGRKETQYF. The CDR3 DNA sequence: TGTGCCTGGAGCCGGACTAGCGGGAGAAAAGAGACCCAGTACTTC. The V and J genes are TRBV30 and TRBJ2-5; 13 nucleotides match TRBD2. CDR1 is GTSNPN and CDR2 is SVGIG in the germline V gene (reference sequence). This CDR3 has 15 residues. J lost 3 bases, V lost 3 bases, and 4 bases had no gene match.

This clonotype was counted many times. Sequence at one end of the junction differs from germline and may be a read error. The V call is TRBV7-6, the J call TRBJ2-3, with 11 bases that match TRBD2. CDR3 size: 13 residues. Germline V gives CDR1 SGHVS, CDR2 FNYEAQ. In DNA form, the CDR3 reads TGTGCCAGCAGCCTAGCGGGGGGAGATACGCAGTATTTT. Translating gives CASSLAGGDTQYF. Together with reference TRBV7-6 and TRBJ2-3, the CDR3 gives the full variable domain: GAGVSQSPRYKVTKRGQDVALRCDPISGHVSLYWYRQALGQGPEFLTYFNYEAQQDKSGLPNDRFSAERPEGSISTLTIQRTEQRDSAMYRCASSLAGGDTQYFGPGTRLTVL.

The chain recombines TRBV7-4 with TRBJ2-7; possibly TRBD1 or TRBD2 for D (5 bases each). The CDR3 extends over 12 amino acids. CDR1 is SGHVT and CDR2 is SQSDAQ in the germline V gene. V was clipped by 5 bases and J by 5 bases, with 10 bases between them. The CDR3 is CASSQRGDEQYF. CDR3 nucleotide sequence: TGTGCCAGCAGCCAACGAGGGGACGAGCAGTACTTC. Together with reference TRBV7-4 and TRBJ2-7, the CDR3 gives the full variable domain: GAGVSQSPRYKVAKRGRDVALRCDSISGHVTLYWYRQTLGQGSEVLTYSQSDAQRDKSGRPSGRFSAERPERSVSTLKIQRTEQGDSAVYLCASSQRGDEQYFGPGTRLTVT.

The CDR3 reads CASSSQRPGTIYNEQFF. DNA of the CDR3: TGTGCCAGCAGCTCACAACGCCCCGGGACTATTTACAATGAGCAGTTCTTC. V usage is TRBV7-6 and J usage is TRBJ2-1, with 7 nucleotides matching TRBD2. The CDR3 totals 17 residues. V gave up 4 bases and J gave up 4 bases; unmatched junction bases: 13. Germline loops: CDR1 SGHVS, CDR2 FNYEAQ.

J is TRBJ1-3 and V is TRBV20-1; D is ambiguous. Germline CDR1 DFQATT, CDR2 SNEGSKA (reference sequence). V dropped 6 bases and J dropped 0 bases, with 6 bases sitting between them. The CDR3 has 12 amino acids. CDR3 DNA: TGCAGTGCCGGGGTCTCTGGAAACACCATATATTTT. Encoded protein: CSAGVSGNTIYF.

The chain combines TRBV7-2 with TRBJ1-1; D ambiguous. The CDR3 loop spans 14 amino acids. CDR1 is SGHTA and CDR2 is FQGNSA in the germline V gene. Trimming shortened V by 0 bases and J by 1 base, and 6 bases separated the two germline ends. This CDR3 reads CASSLAWRNTEAFF. The CDR3 DNA reads TGTGCCAGCAGCTTAGCATGGAGGAACACTGAAGCTTTCTTT.

The chain carries TRBV7-8 and TRBJ1-3; D is uncertain. The CDR3 is made up of 11 amino acids. Trimming removed 5 bases from V and 3 bases from J, with 2 bases in between. The germline V gene has CDR1 SGHVS and CDR2 FQNEAQ. Here the CDR3 DNA reads TGTGCCAGCAGCCGTGGAAACACCATATATTTT. Encoded protein: CASSRGNTIYF.

The chain links TRBV4-1 to TRBJ2-1; D not certain. The germline V gene encodes CDR1 MGHRA and CDR2 YSYEKL. The germline V and J ends were trimmed by 0 bases and 4 bases, with 10 bases remaining between them. There are 15 residues in the CDR3. The CDR3 DNA is TGCGCCAGCAGCCAAGATGGGGTCGAGTACAATGAGCAGTTCTTC. Translating gives CASSQDGVEYNEQFF.